The 22 T cell receptor beta chains given below trace back to one sample, sequenced in a study of blood T cell repertoires in COVID-19. TCRdb's copy holds only in-frame clones and misses some; the assay was immunoSEQ multiplex PCR. The sample yields 200,000 to 250,000 clones, about 90% seen once. The sequenced sample was peripheral blood. The receptors were gathered from a woman aged 60-75 years with acute or convalescent COVID-19.

A single count supports this clone. The same CDR3 is also encoded by other DNA sequences in this sample. The rearrangement joins TRBV19 to TRBJ1-2; TRBD1 agrees at 8 bases. From germline, CDR1 is LNHDA and CDR2 SQIVND (reference sequence). This CDR3 contains 14 residues. The ends lost 3 bases at V and 4 bases at J; junction bases unmatched: 4. The CDR3 sequence is CASSIDRGPYGYTF. CDR3 DNA sequence: TGTGCCAGTAGTATCGACAGGGGCCCCTATGGCTACACCTTC.

The genes are TRBV11-2 and TRBJ2-3; 13 nucleotides match TRBD2. The germline gives CDR1 SGHAT, CDR2 FQNNGV. This CDR3 comprises 16 residues. V lost 6 bases, J lost 5 bases, and 8 bases stayed unmatched. This chain's CDR3 is CASRLTSGRALDTQYF. The CDR3, as DNA: TGTGCCAGCAGACTTACTAGCGGGAGGGCCTTAGATACGCAGTATTTT.

This chain connects TRBV24-1 to TRBJ2-3; perhaps TRBD2 as D (6 bases). This CDR3 has 13 amino acids. CDR1 is KGHDR, CDR2 SFDVKD, per germline. Trimming removed 5 bases at V and 1 base at J, with 6 bases between. This CDR3 is CATSGGGTDTQYF. The CDR3 bases are TGTGCCACCAGTGGCGGGGGCACAGATACGCAGTATTTT.

The chain combines TRBV6-2 or TRBV6-3 with TRBJ1-2, with D maybe TRBD1 (5 bases). V gave up 5 bases and J gave up 8 bases, with 30 bases separating them. This CDR3 is 18 amino acids long. Per the germline V gene, CDR1 is MNHEY and CDR2 is SVGEGT. The chain's CDR3 is CASSPDLRADRLIRGYTF. The CDR3 coding sequence is TGTGCCAGCAGTCCCGATCTCCGAGCTGACAGATTAATTAGGGGCTACACCTTC.

The chain joins TRBV5-1 to TRBJ1-2; the D gene is possibly TRBD1 (5 bases). Germline CDR1 reads SGHRS; CDR2 reads YFSETQ. There are 14 residues in the CDR3. V gave up 4 bases and J gave up 0 bases, with 10 bases separating them. CDR3 coding DNA: TGCGCCAGCAGCGTACAGACAGCTAACTATGGCTACACCTTC. Translated, it gives CASSVQTANYGYTF. The whole variable domain, remainder taken from reference TRBV5-1 and TRBJ1-2, is KAGVTQTPRYLIKTRGQQVTLSCSPISGHRSVSWYQQTPGQGLQFLFEYFSETQRNKGNFPGRFSGRQFSNSRSEMNVSTLELGDSALYLCASSVQTANYGYTFGSGTRLTVV.

The CDR3 loop reads CASSQGRREDQETQYF. The CDR3 DNA is TGTGCCAGCAGCCAGGGGAGGCGGGAGGACCAAGAGACCCAGTACTTC. The chain is built from TRBV4-2 and TRBJ2-5; 8 nucleotides match TRBD2. This CDR3 has 16 residues. CDR1 is LGHNA and CDR2 is YNFKEQ in the germline V gene. Trimming took 3 bases from V and 0 from J; bases not matched to a gene: 6.

J is TRBJ1-1 and V is TRBV19; no definite D call. This CDR3 is 17 amino acids long. The germline V gene has CDR1 LNHDA and CDR2 SQIVND (reference sequence). V shed 5 bases and J shed 1 base, with 20 bases lying between them. CDR3 in amino acids: CASSGRRGTSRNTEAFF. The CDR3 coding sequence is TGTGCCAGTAGTGGGCGGCGGGGAACCTCCAGGAACACTGAAGCTTTCTTT.

The chain links TRBV30 to TRBJ2-2; TRBD2 might be the D (6 bases). Germline assignment: CDR1 GTSNPN and CDR2 SVGIG (reference sequence). Trimming shortened V by 0 bases and J by 2 bases, and 10 bases separated the two germline ends. The CDR3 contains 15 residues. CDR3 loop: CAWSVWGVNTGELFF. In DNA form, the CDR3 reads TGTGCCTGGAGTGTATGGGGGGTTAACACCGGGGAGCTGTTTTTT.

The J gene is TRBJ2-7, the V gene TRBV4-1, with 9 bases matching TRBD2. Germline-derived CDR1 and CDR2 are MGHRA and YSYEKL. V lost 1 base to trimming and J lost 2 bases; unmatched junction nucleotides: 3. This CDR3 spans 15 amino acids. Here the CDR3 reads CASSQGLAEPYEQYF. DNA for the CDR3: TGCGCCAGCAGCCAAGGACTAGCGGAGCCCTACGAGCAGTACTTC.

The chain recombines TRBV9 with TRBJ1-1; D not certain. The CDR3 length is 16 residues. With 4 bases removed from V and 1 base from J, the gap between germline ends came to 17 bases. Germline CDR1 SGDLS, CDR2 YYNGEE. The CDR3 loop is CASSRSGPPGNTEAFF. CDR3 nucleotide sequence: TGTGCCAGCAGCCGTAGTGGGCCCCCTGGGAACACTGAAGCTTTCTTT.

The sample holds a few counts of this clone. This chain joins TRBV27 and TRBJ2-1; the match to TRBD2 covers 11 bases. The ends lost 5 bases at V and 3 bases at J; junction bases unmatched: 9. The V gene's germline CDR1 is MNHEY and CDR2 SMNVEV (reference sequence). CDR3 length: 17 residues. DNA of the CDR3: TGTGCCAGCAGTCCGATCCGACTAGCGGGAAGCTACAATGAGCAGTTCTTC. It yields the protein CASSPIRLAGSYNEQFF.

The chain combines TRBV2 with TRBJ1-4, with TRBD1 matching 10 bases. Looked up from germline, CDR1 is SNHLY and CDR2 is FYNNEI. The CDR3 sequence is 15 residues long. The ends lost 8 bases at V and 5 bases at J; junction bases unmatched: 8. The CDR3: CASWGQGSVNEKLFF. Here the CDR3 DNA reads TGTGCCAGCTGGGGACAGGGGTCGGTCAATGAAAAACTGTTTTTT.

The V gene is TRBV6-5, the J gene TRBJ2-3; possibly TRBD1 for D (6 bases). Germline V gives CDR1 MNHEY, CDR2 SVGAGI. Trimming stripped 6 bases from V and 3 bases from J, with 10 bases between. This CDR3 has 13 amino acids. The CDR3 region is CASRTGSTDTQYF. CDR3 in DNA: TGTGCCAGCAGAACAGGGTCGACAGATACGCAGTATTTT.

In its sample, this clone was seen a few times. The chain has TRBV5-1 and TRBJ1-1, with D maybe TRBD1 (5 bases). CDR1 and CDR2 from the germline V gene are SGHRS and YFSETQ. The CDR3 totals 14 residues. With 6 bases removed from V and 4 bases from J, the gap between germline ends came to 16 bases. The CDR3, as DNA: TGCGCCAGCACCAAAGACAGCTCGAGCACTGAAGCTTTCTTT. Its protein is CASTKDSSSTEAFF. The variable domain in full, completed from reference TRBV5-1 and TRBJ1-1, reads KAGVTQTPRYLIKTRGQQVTLSCSPISGHRSVSWYQQTPGQGLQFLFEYFSETQRNKGNFPGRFSGRQFSNSRSEMNVSTLELGDSALYLCASTKDSSSTEAFFGQGTRLTVV.

This clone occurred once. The chain is built from TRBV5-4 and TRBJ2-5; 12 bases align to TRBD2. The CDR3 has 17 amino acids. The germline CDR1 and CDR2 sequences are SGHNT and YYREEE (reference sequence). V trimming: 4 bases; J trimming: 5 bases; junction bases outside the gene matches: 12. The CDR3 sequence: CASSRWPLAGGRETQYF. The DNA for the CDR3 is TGTGCCAGCAGCCGGTGGCCCCTAGCGGGAGGGCGGGAGACCCAGTACTTC.

The chain recombines TRBV18 with TRBJ1-1; D possibly corresponds to TRBD1 (6 bases). This CDR3 is 14 amino acids long. V was clipped by 3 bases and J by 0 bases, with 8 bases between them. Germline-derived CDR1 and CDR2 are KGHSH and LQKENI. CDR3 sequence reads: CASSPQGLNTEAFF. The CDR3 DNA sequence: TGTGCCAGCTCACCTCAGGGGTTGAACACTGAAGCTTTCTTT. The complete variable domain, with remaining parts taken from reference TRBV18 and TRBJ1-1, reads NAGVMQNPRHLVRRRGQEARLRCSPMKGHSHVYWYRQLPEEGLKFMVYLQKENIIDESGMPKERFSAEFPKEGPSILRIQQVVRGDSAAYFCASSPQGLNTEAFFGQGTRLTVV.

V usage is TRBV28 and J usage is TRBJ1-5; possible D gene TRBD1, 5 bases. V was pared by 5 bases and J by 2 bases, with 13 bases between. The length of the CDR3 is 15 residues. Germline V lookup: CDR1 MDHEN, CDR2 SYDVKM. The CDR3 is CASSLRVGGNQPQHF. The CDR3 DNA reads as TGTGCCAGCAGTCTCAGGGTCGGAGGCAATCAGCCCCAGCATTTT. The full variable domain, its missing parts supplied by reference TRBV28 and TRBJ1-5, is DVKVTQSSRYLVKRTGEKVFLECVQDMDHENMFWYRQDPGLGLRLIYFSYDVKMKEKGDIPEGYSVSREKKERFSLILESASTNQTSMYLCASSLRVGGNQPQHFGDGTRLSIL.

The chain is built from TRBV10-3 and TRBJ2-2, with D perhaps matching TRBD1 (5 bases). Germline V gene data show CDR1 as ENHRY and CDR2 as SYGVKD. This CDR3 has 16 amino acids. V lost 3 bases to trimming and J lost 2 bases, with 13 bases between them. DNA for the CDR3: TGTGCCATCAGTGATAGAGACAGTTTAAACACCGGGGAGCTGTTTTTT. It specifies CAISDRDSLNTGELFF.

This clone was recorded once. The chain combines TRBV28 with TRBJ1-2; 7 bases are shared with TRBD1. This CDR3 spans 13 amino acids. Losses at the gene ends were 6 bases for V and 3 bases for J; bases not matched to a gene: 4. Germline assignment: CDR1 MDHEN and CDR2 SYDVKM. The CDR3 DNA sequence: TGTGCCAGCAGGCCGACAGGGCACTATGGCTACACCTTC. Translating gives CASRPTGHYGYTF.

The J gene is TRBJ1-2, the V gene TRBV18; D might be TRBD1 (5 bases). Germline V CDR1 and CDR2: KGHSH, LQKENI. The CDR3 runs to 14 residues. Trimming cost V 1 base and J 6 bases, with 12 bases left between them. CDR3 region: CASSPQPGMNGYTF. The CDR3, as DNA: TGTGCCAGCTCACCACAACCAGGGATGAATGGCTACACCTTC.

The chain is built from TRBV27 and TRBJ2-3; 11 bases are shared with TRBD1. Germline V lookup: CDR1 MNHEY, CDR2 SMNVEV (reference sequence). V gave up 3 bases and J gave up 2 bases; unmatched junction bases: 10. This CDR3 has 18 amino acids. CDR3 protein: CASSFGQGASYYTDTQYF. The CDR3 DNA reads TGTGCCAGCAGTTTCGGACAGGGGGCCAGCTATTACACAGATACGCAGTATTTT.

The rearrangement joins TRBV4-1 to TRBJ2-1, with 7 bases identical to TRBD1. This CDR3 has 17 amino acids. V lost 0 bases and J lost 6; bases outside the gene matches: 11. Germline-derived CDR1 and CDR2 are MGHRA and YSYEKL. CDR3 in amino acids: CASSQDRQGRSGNEQFF. CDR3 DNA: TGCGCCAGCAGCCAAGATCGACAGGGACGTTCTGGCAATGAGCAGTTCTTC.